A selection of T cell receptor beta chains follows, all from one sample in a study of blood T cell repertoires in COVID-19. TCRdb keeps only in-frame clones here, not all; method: immunoSEQ multiplex PCR. The repertoire holds more than 75,000 clones, around 82% seen once, with about 9.4% in the top ten. Sequenced sample: peripheral blood. These receptor sequences come from a man in his 60s with acute or convalescent COVID-19. Each CDR3 is given with its conserved first and last residue. A D gene is named only where the DNA matches it firmly. Size tells how often a clone was seen (once, few, many) or the class of an expanded clone, and some rows leave it out.

J	D	size	V	CDR3	DNA
TRBJ2-5	TRBD2	-	TRBV7-2	CASSSSGTQYF	TGTGCCAGCAGCTCTAGCGGAACCCAGTACTTC
TRBJ2-5	TRBD2	-	TRBV5-1	CASSPQGLAGVQETQYF	TGCGCCAGCAGTCCCCAGGGGCTAGCGGGGGTCCAAGAGACCCAGTACTTC
TRBJ1-4	-	-	TRBV28	CASSLGGGTYREKLFF	TGTGCCAGCAGTTTAGGGGGGGGGACGTATCGGGAAAAACTGTTTTTT
TRBJ2-3	-	-	TRBV6-5	CASRKGGIGTDTQYF	TGTGCCAGCAGGAAGGGGGGGATCGGCACAGATACGCAGTATTTT
TRBJ2-7	TRBD2	once	TRBV18	CASSPNGLAASYEQYF	TGTGCCAGCTCACCAAATGGACTAGCGGCCTCCTACGAGCAGTACTTC
TRBJ1-3	-	-	TRBV6-5	CASSPSGRRDTIYF	TGTGCCAGCAGTCCCTCGGGCCGGAGGGACACCATATATTTT
TRBJ2-3	TRBD2	-	TRBV2	CARRPGLAGTSTDTQYF	TGTGCCAGACGGCCGGGACTAGCGGGTACTAGCACAGATACGCAGTATTTT
TRBJ2-7	TRBD1	-	TRBV6-5	CASSYRWQGAWEQYF	TGTGCCAGCAGTTACCGATGGCAGGGGGCATGGGAGCAGTACTTC
TRBJ2-3	-	-	TRBV25-1	CASSDPPQRDTQYF	TGTGCCAGCAGTGACCCCCCACAGCGGGATACGCAGTATTTT
TRBJ1-2	TRBD1	-	TRBV18	CASSPPTGNYGYTF	TGTGCCAGCTCACCACCGACAGGGAACTATGGCTACACCTTC
TRBJ2-7	TRBD1	-	TRBV18	CASSPGTGLPEQYF	TGTGCCAGCTCACCCGGGACAGGGCTCCCGGAGCAGTACTTC
TRBJ2-5	-	-	TRBV12-3/TRBV12-4	CASSPLETQYF	TGTGCCAGCAGTCCGTTAGAGACCCAGTACTTC
TRBJ1-3	-	few	TRBV4-3	CASSQGRVGRGNTIYF	TGCGCCAGCAGCCAAGGCAGGGTAGGTCGCGGAAACACCATATATTTT
TRBJ2-1	TRBD2	-	TRBV5-1	CASSLTSGSTNEQFF	TGCGCCAGCAGCTTGACTAGCGGGAGTACGAATGAGCAGTTCTTC
TRBJ2-7	TRBD2	-	TRBV11-2	CASSLGEGRASDF	TGTGCCAGCAGCTTAGGGGAGGGAAGGGCATCGGACTTC
TRBJ2-7	TRBD2	-	TRBV28	CASLSAGGRAYEQYF	TGTGCCAGCCTTTCAGCGGGTGGGAGGGCCTACGAGCAGTACTTC
TRBJ2-3	TRBD2	-	TRBV7-2	CASSSPGASGRVLDTQYF	TGTGCCAGCAGCTCCCCCGGAGCTAGCGGGAGGGTATTGGATACGCAGTATTTT
TRBJ2-1	-	-	TRBV28	CASTIRGFYNEQFF	TGTGCCAGCACTATCCGGGGGTTCTACAATGAGCAGTTCTTC
TRBJ2-1	TRBD2	-	TRBV28	CASSFPTSGNNEQFF	TGTGCCAGCAGTTTTCCGACTAGCGGAAACAATGAGCAGTTCTTC
TRBJ2-5	TRBD2	-	TRBV7-9	CAIPDSGLAVTQQETQYF	TGTGCCATCCCAGACTCGGGACTAGCGGTCACTCAGCAAGAGACCCAGTACTTC
TRBJ2-1	TRBD2	-	TRBV5-8	CASSLLAGTYNEQFF	TGTGCCAGCAGCTTACTAGCGGGGACTTACAATGAGCAGTTCTTC
TRBJ1-2	TRBD1	-	TRBV6-1	CASSGEGQGAVRGYTF	TGTGCCAGCAGTGGGGAGGGGCAGGGGGCAGTTCGCGGCTACACCTTC
TRBJ1-2	TRBD1	-	TRBV10-3	CAISAGLTGGKYGYTF	TGTGCCATCAGTGCGGGGTTGACAGGGGGCAAATATGGCTACACCTTC